This T cell receptor (beta chain) was profiled in a study of vaccination effects on CD4 cells after COVID-19. At the level of the study: Either the mRNA-1273 or the BNT162b2 vaccine was given to participants as two doses.

Remarks on this clone: The antigen remains unidentified.

Assay used: immunoSEQ multiplex PCR; TCRdb lists only in-frame clones, some missing. The sample holds some 40,000 clones, about 80% seen once. The authors isolated CD4+ T cells after around nine days of culture. Study results and caveats: Convalescent patients in the study were few, and early post-infection timepoints were absent.

The V and J ends lost 4 bases and 6 bases respectively, with 19 bases between them. Germline V lookup: CDR1 KGHSH, CDR2 LQKENI. The CDR3 sequence is 15 residues long. The sequence was obtained from a human donor who received a COVID-19 vaccine. J is TRBJ2-7 and V is TRBV18; either TRBD1 or TRBD2 may supply D (6 bases each). The input for sequencing was CD4+ T cells from PBMCs cultured without peptide, taken before COVID-19 vaccination. CDR3 bases: TGTGCCAGCTCACTCGGGGGCAGTAGTAAACGCGAGCAGTACGTC. Protein: CASSLGGSSKREQYV.